The sequence of this TCR beta chain was determined in a study of TET2 disruption in CD19-targeted CAR T cells (dated by TCRdb to the late 2010s). For context, the study as a whole: No additional inclusion criteria were applied, and the number of samples was determined by the original clinical trial design and by sample availability. Results and caveats for the whole study, not just this receptor: Conclusions about the CAR T cells of the patient were based on extensive analysis of a single subject.

Via the germline V gene (reference sequence), CDR1 is GTSNPN and CDR2 SVGIG. The CDR3 sequence holds 15 residues, the cysteine and phenylalanine included. Shown are 36 bases from within the CDR3, in frame from base 1. V is pared back by 3 bases and J by 0 bases, with 11 bases lying between the germline termini. The immunoSEQ assay was used to perform TCR beta chain deep sequencing. Regarding the original processing steps: Only productive TCR beta rearrangements were used to compute clonotype frequencies. The immuneACCESS repertoire file appears here via TCRdb, limited to in-frame rearrangements. These files lack a portion of the clones; in checked studies, under half of the deficit traces to unresolved V genes, and the cause of the others is not known. That table is the source of V, J and clone size, and D and trimming were worked out from the DNA. The data table for this sample lists approximately 27,000 clones. In total, the top ten clones hold roughly 1.9% of the sample.

Reading the label with the study, this specimen's treatment or condition is: autologous CTL019 cells: CD19 CAR with 4-1BB and CD3 zeta domains. TCR zeta and 4-1BB costimulatory signaling domains were built into the CD19 CAR. T cells for CTL019 manufacturing were collected from peripheral blood by leukapheresis. The DNeasy Blood and Tissue Kit was used to extract genomic DNA from pre-infusion T cells, peripheral blood, or sorted post-infusion T cells. A remark on this clone: No antigen is known for it. The sequenced fragment ends 3 residues before the CDR3 boundary, so the rest is inferred from the germline J gene.

Here the chain combines TRBV30 and TRBJ1-4, with TRBD1 tentatively as D gene (6 bases match). The sequences come from CD8- CAR+ T cells sorted from cultured blood T cells, collected for CD19 CAR T cell therapy. Reading the label with the study, this specimen's cell subset or site is: CD8-negative CAR-positive T cells from the infusion product. This sequence originates from a man between 65 and 85 years old with chronic lymphocytic leukemia. Partial CDR3 DNA: TGTGCCTGGAGAAACCGACAGGCAACTAATGAAAAA. It translates to CAWRNRQATNEK. The entire CDR3 sequence reads CAWRNRQATNEKLFF.